This T cell receptor beta chain was sequenced during a study of blood T cells in healthy people across ages. The CDR3 runs 15 residues. V gave up 2 bases and J gave up 2 bases, with 11 bases separating them. Germline V gene lookup returns CDR1 SGHVS and CDR2 FNYEAQ. Then a second PCR, running roughly 6 to 11 cycles, was carried out with a sample-barcoded 5' primer and a J-beta primer mix. A tag from a template-switch adaptor with 12 random nucleotides marked each cDNA molecule. Each CDR3 protein gets one entry after TCRdb re-called the 5' RACE reads with MiXCR. The sample has 1.8 million or so distinct CDR3 sequences, about two fifths seen once.

The sample consisted of blood. This TCR derives from a human donor in good health. The rearrangement joins TRBV7-6 to TRBJ2-3, with unresolved D. CDR3 nucleotides: TGTGCCAGCAGCTTAACCCAGAGCCCCACAGATACGCAGTATTTT. It yields the protein CASSLTQSPTDTQYF.